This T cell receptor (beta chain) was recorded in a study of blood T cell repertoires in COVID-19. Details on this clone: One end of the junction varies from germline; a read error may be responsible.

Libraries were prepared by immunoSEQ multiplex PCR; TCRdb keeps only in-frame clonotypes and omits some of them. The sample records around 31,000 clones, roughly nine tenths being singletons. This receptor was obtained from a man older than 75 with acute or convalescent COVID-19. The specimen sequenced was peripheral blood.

The CDR3 sequence is CASSQGQAHGPRF. CDR3 in DNA: TGTGCCAGCAGCCAGGGGCAGGCCCACGGTCCCAGGTTT. This chain uses TRBV11-2 with TRBJ1-3, with D tentatively TRBD1 (6 bases). There are 13 residues in the CDR3. The germline gives CDR1 SGHAT, CDR2 FQNNGV.